These T cell receptor beta chains were read from a single sample in a study of human T cells and chemical hapten exposure. TCRdb reprocessed the RACE reads via MiXCR and lists one record per CDR3 protein. This sample has 150,000 to 200,000 distinct CDR3 sequences, with nearly 30% found just once. This specimen was whole blood, taken in connection with sensitization to the hapten diphenylcyclopropenone (DPC). These receptors came from a woman aged 25 to 45 with alopecia areata. Some clones in this sample may be carry-over from other donors' samples. Each CDR3 is given with its conserved first and last residue. Each record gives: J gene, V gene, CDR3 protein.

TRBJ2-3,TRBV10-3,CAISGRQGADTQYF
TRBJ2-1,TRBV5-6,CASSLGLGISYNEQFF
TRBJ2-3,TRBV29-1,CSVDGLAGRETLTDTQYF
TRBJ2-5,TRBV4-2,CASSQETGLVAETQYF
TRBJ2-5,TRBV7-9,CASSQLGNSGGETQYF
TRBJ2-7,TRBV21-1,CASSAQGSGSGYEQYF
TRBJ1-5,TRBV28,CASSRLSGNQPQHF
TRBJ2-5,TRBV4-1,CASSQTGGTQYF
TRBJ2-6,TRBV28,CASSFRRRVVVSGANVLTF
TRBJ1-2,TRBV12-3/TRBV12-4,CASRPDGNYGYTF
TRBJ2-2,TRBV2,CASIPRTGGLGELFF
TRBJ1-1,TRBV28,CASISGGQGGDTEAFF
TRBJ2-7,TRBV29-1,CSVPLDKDEQYF
TRBJ1-1,TRBV5-1,CASSFRANTEAFF
TRBJ1-1,TRBV5-1,CASSFAVNTVAFF
TRBJ1-2,TRBV12-3/TRBV12-4,CASWSLNYGYTF
TRBJ1-5,TRBV6-2/TRBV6-3,CASSYGSINQPQHF
TRBJ2-1,TRBV20-1,CSARGSLSGRQFF
TRBJ2-7,TRBV21-1,CASSTRDRPPQEQYF
TRBJ1-2,TRBV11-2,CASSLYGRVRNYGYTF
TRBJ1-4,TRBV11-2,CASSQQGQPNEKLFF
TRBJ1-5,TRBV28,CASTLGTEITTQHF
TRBJ1-1,TRBV5-1,CASSLKGPNTEAFF
TRBJ2-7,TRBV5-1,CASSPRPPDGGNSYEQYF
TRBJ2-1,TRBV6-5,CASSSLAVLGSNEQFF
TRBJ2-7,TRBV28,CASSSILVSYEQYF
TRBJ2-1,TRBV7-9,CASSRTSGRGNEQFF
TRBJ1-5,TRBV18,CASSPTGTWPDQPQHF
TRBJ2-2,TRBV20-1,CSASGGPSGLFF
TRBJ2-4,TRBV28,CASSLLGGAKNIQYF
TRBJ2-2,TRBV9,CASSVVGTPNTGELFF
TRBJ1-1,TRBV5-1,CASSRTLNTEAFF
TRBJ2-7,TRBV19,CASSTQRTGSYEQYF
TRBJ2-2,TRBV7-9,CASSFQGDTGELFF
TRBJ2-7,TRBV6-2/TRBV6-3,CASRRGGPPGNEQYF
TRBJ1-1,TRBV28,CASSTWGPTYTEAFF
TRBJ2-2,TRBV9,CASNVAGAGELFF
TRBJ2-1,TRBV24-1,CATSEYVAGKSYNEQFF
TRBJ1-5,TRBV29-1,CSVAVESGNQPQHF